Listed below are T cell receptor beta chains from one sample, sequenced in a study of T-cell memory formation after mild COVID-19. TCRdb independently ran MiXCR on the 5' RACE reads; one entry per CDR3 protein. The sample records 340,000 or so distinct CDR3 sequences, 13% being singletons. Material for sequencing was PBMCs or a T cell subset sorted from them (not recorded which). The receptors were gathered from a man younger than 35 who had mild COVID-19 (a few samples of this study predate the infection). Cell type and time point are not known. Both conserved end residues are part of each CDR3. The D gene is left open where the match is weak. Some rows mark clone size as missing; the rest say once, few, many or name a class of expanded clone.

D: TRBD1; V: TRBV4-1; J: TRBJ1-6; size: .; CDR3: CASSQPRTGSKAPLHF; DNA: TGCGCCAGCAGCCAACCTCGGACAGGGTCTAAAGCACCCCTCCACTTT
D: .; V: TRBV5-4; J: TRBJ2-2; size: few; CDR3: CASSVVPATATGELFF; DNA: TGTGCCAGCAGTGTGGTCCCCGCGACCGCCACCGGGGAGCTGTTTTTT
D: .; V: TRBV19; J: TRBJ2-2; size: .; CDR3: CASSIVPPGELFF; DNA: TGTGCCAGTAGTATAGTGCCTCCCGGGGAGCTGTTTTTT
D: .; V: TRBV7-3; J: TRBJ2-3; size: .; CDR3: CASSLGSRGMDF; DNA: TGTGCCAGCAGCTTAGGGTCTAGGGGTATGGATTTT
D: .; V: TRBV5-7; J: TRBJ2-2; size: .; CDR3: CASSLWGFRANTGELFF; DNA: TGTGCCAGCAGCTTGTGGGGTTTCCGCGCGAACACCGGGGAGCTGTTTTTT
D: .; V: TRBV20-1; J: TRBJ1-1; size: .; CDR3: CSARVGGPNTEAFF; DNA: TGCAGTGCTAGAGTGGGGGGACCGAACACTGAAGCTTTCTTT
D: .; V: TRBV7-7; J: TRBJ2-1; size: few; CDR3: CASSSENNEQFF; DNA: TGTGCTAGCAGCTCGGAAAACAATGAGCAGTTCTTC
D: TRBD1; V: TRBV20-1; J: TRBJ1-5; size: .; CDR3: CSARGTGNQPQHF; DNA: TGCAGTGCTAGGGGGACAGGCAATCAGCCCCAGCATTTT
D: .; V: TRBV29-1; J: TRBJ1-1; size: .; CDR3: CSVGDGEAFF; DNA: TGCAGCGTTGGGGACGGCGAAGCTTTCTTT
D: .; V: TRBV7-9; J: TRBJ2-3; size: many; CDR3: CASSARTEGDTQYF; DNA: TGTGCCAGCAGCGCTCGGACAGAGGGAGATACGCAGTATTTT
D: .; V: TRBV7-2; J: TRBJ1-4; size: .; CDR3: CASSLGGNVGEKLFF; DNA: TGTGCCAGCAGCTTAGGGGGGAACGTGGGTGAAAAACTGTTTTTT
D: .; V: TRBV15; J: TRBJ2-1; size: few; CDR3: CATSRDGARANEQFF; DNA: TGTGCCACCAGCAGAGATGGGGCCAGGGCCAATGAGCAGTTCTTC
D: .; V: TRBV28; J: TRBJ2-1; size: .; CDR3: CASSYAGGLYNEQFF; DNA: TGTGCCAGCAGCTACGCTGGGGGCTTGTACAATGAGCAGTTCTTC
D: .; V: TRBV12-3/TRBV12-4; J: TRBJ2-2; size: few; CDR3: CASSRGTGFTGELFF; DNA: TGTGCCAGCAGTAGGGGAACAGGATTCACCGGGGAGCTGTTTTTT
D: .; V: TRBV5-1; J: TRBJ1-2; size: few; CDR3: CASSRDLMGSLKNLYGYTF; DNA: TGCGCCAGCAGCCGAGACCTGATGGGCAGCCTAAAAAACCTTTATGGCTACACCTTC
D: TRBD1; V: TRBV5-1; J: TRBJ2-1; size: .; CDR3: CASSSMGTGFYNEQFF; DNA: TGCGCCAGCAGCTCCATGGGGACAGGGTTCTACAATGAGCAGTTCTTC
D: .; V: TRBV7-9; J: TRBJ1-4; size: .; CDR3: CASSSPPPKGQKLFF; DNA: TGTGCCAGCAGCTCCCCTCCACCTAAGGGTCAAAAACTGTTTTTT
D: .; V: TRBV7-9; J: TRBJ1-6; size: .; CDR3: CASSLSGNSPLHF; DNA: TGTGCCAGCAGCTTGAGCGGTAATTCACCCCTCCACTTT
D: .; V: TRBV7-9; J: TRBJ1-1; size: few; CDR3: CASSHHAVNTEAFF; DNA: TGTGCCAGCAGCCACCACGCCGTGAACACTGAAGCTTTCTTT
D: TRBD1; V: TRBV6-5; J: TRBJ2-7; size: .; CDR3: CASRKTTGVPLYEQYF; DNA: TGTGCCAGCAGAAAGACGACAGGGGTCCCTCTATACGAGCAGTACTTC
D: .; V: TRBV20-1; J: TRBJ2-4; size: few; CDR3: CSARGASEANIQYF; DNA: TGCAGTGCTAGAGGGGCTAGCGAGGCAAACATTCAGTACTTC
D: .; V: TRBV7-2; J: TRBJ2-5; size: few; CDR3: CASSALGTQETQYF; DNA: TGTGCCAGCAGCGCCCTAGGGACCCAAGAGACCCAGTACTTC
D: .; V: TRBV7-2; J: TRBJ1-2; size: few; CDR3: CASSLVGANYGYTF; DNA: TGTGCCAGCAGCTTAGTTGGAGCTAACTATGGCTACACCTTC
D: .; V: TRBV7-2; J: TRBJ2-1; size: once; CDR3: CASSASPGYEKFF; DNA: TGTGCCAGCAGCGCGTCCCCGGGTTATGAGAAGTTCTTC
D: .; V: TRBV20-1; J: TRBJ1-6; size: few; CDR3: CSASPDGVGNSPLHF; DNA: TGCAGTGCTAGTCCTGACGGAGTGGGAAATTCACCCCTCCACTTT
D: .; V: TRBV20-1; J: TRBJ2-3; size: .; CDR3: CSATGAPSTDTQYF; DNA: TGCAGTGCCACGGGGGCCCCCAGCACAGATACGCAGTATTTT
D: TRBD1; V: TRBV15; J: TRBJ2-2; size: few; CDR3: CATSRVVTGGTGELFF; DNA: TGTGCCACCAGCAGGGTGGTGACAGGGGGCACCGGGGAGCTGTTTTTT